This T cell receptor beta chain was recovered during a study of blood T cell repertoires in COVID-19. This CDR3 has 15 residues. Germline V gene lookup returns CDR1 MNHEY and CDR2 SVGAGI. V was pared by 6 bases and J by 2 bases, with 8 bases of the junction left unmatched. This clone has just one count. This table comes from immunoSEQ multiplex PCR, and its TCRdb copy is limited to in-frame clones, with some not included. The sample holds over 100,000 clones, roughly 84% seen once. This clonotype was sampled from a woman in her twenties or thirties who had recovered from COVID-19. Sequences were obtained from PBMCs or T cells enriched from blood (not recorded which). The chain joins TRBV6-5 to TRBJ1-1; 8 nucleotides agree with TRBD1. CDR3 loop: CASRPDRAVNTEAFF. CDR3 DNA sequence: TGTGCCAGCAGACCGGACAGGGCGGTTAACACTGAAGCTTTCTTT.